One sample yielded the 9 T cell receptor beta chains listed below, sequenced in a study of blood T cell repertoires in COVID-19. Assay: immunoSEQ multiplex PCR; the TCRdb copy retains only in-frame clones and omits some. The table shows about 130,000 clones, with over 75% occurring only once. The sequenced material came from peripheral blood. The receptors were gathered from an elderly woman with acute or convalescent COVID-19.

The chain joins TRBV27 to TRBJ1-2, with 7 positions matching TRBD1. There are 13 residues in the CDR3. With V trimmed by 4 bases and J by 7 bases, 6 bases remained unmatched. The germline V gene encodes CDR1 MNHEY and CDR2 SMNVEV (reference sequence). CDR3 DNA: TGTGCCAGCAGTTCCCGACAGGGCGCTGGCTACACCTTC. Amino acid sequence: CASSSRQGAGYTF.

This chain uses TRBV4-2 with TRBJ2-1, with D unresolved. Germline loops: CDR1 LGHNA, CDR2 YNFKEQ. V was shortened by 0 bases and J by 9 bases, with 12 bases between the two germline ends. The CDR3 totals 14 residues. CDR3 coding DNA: TGTGCCAGCAGCCAAGATCCCCTAGTTACTGAGCAGTTCTTC. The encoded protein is CASSQDPLVTEQFF.

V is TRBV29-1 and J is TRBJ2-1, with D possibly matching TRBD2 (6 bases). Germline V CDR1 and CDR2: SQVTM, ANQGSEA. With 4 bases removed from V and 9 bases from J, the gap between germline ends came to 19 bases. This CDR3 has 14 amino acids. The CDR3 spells CSVGWGVSAGEQFF. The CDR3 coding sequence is TGCAGCGTTGGGTGGGGGGTTTCGGCCGGTGAGCAGTTCTTC.

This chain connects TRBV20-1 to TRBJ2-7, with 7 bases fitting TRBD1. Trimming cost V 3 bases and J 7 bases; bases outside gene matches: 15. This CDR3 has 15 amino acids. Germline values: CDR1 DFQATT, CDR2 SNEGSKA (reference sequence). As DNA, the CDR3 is TGCAGTGCTAGTGAGGACAGGTTGGGCTCTGGGGAGCAGTACTTC. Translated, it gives CSASEDRLGSGEQYF.

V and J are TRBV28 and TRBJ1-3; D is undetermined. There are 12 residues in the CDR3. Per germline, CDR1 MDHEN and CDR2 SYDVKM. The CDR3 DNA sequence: TGTGCAACCCGCCAGGCTCGAAACACCATATATTTT. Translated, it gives CATRQARNTIYF.

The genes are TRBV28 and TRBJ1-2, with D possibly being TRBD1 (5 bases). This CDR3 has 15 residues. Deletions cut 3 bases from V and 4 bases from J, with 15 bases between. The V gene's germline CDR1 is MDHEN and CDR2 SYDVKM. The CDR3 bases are TGTGCCAGCAGTTTCCGGACAAGGGGCGTCTATGGCTACACCTTC. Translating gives CASSFRTRGVYGYTF.

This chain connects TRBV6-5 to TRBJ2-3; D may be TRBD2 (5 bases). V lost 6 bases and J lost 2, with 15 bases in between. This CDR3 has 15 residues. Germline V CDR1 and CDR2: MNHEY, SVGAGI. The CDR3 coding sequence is TGTGCCAGCAGGGGAGTAGCGAGGTACACAGATACGCAGTATTTT. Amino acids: CASRGVARYTDTQYF.

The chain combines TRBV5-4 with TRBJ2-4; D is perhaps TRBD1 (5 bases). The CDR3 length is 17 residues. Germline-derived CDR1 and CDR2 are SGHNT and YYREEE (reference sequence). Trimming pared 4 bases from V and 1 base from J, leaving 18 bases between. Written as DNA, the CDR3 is TGTGCCAGCAGCCCAGCGTCGGGCAGGGTGGCCAAAAACATTCAGTACTTC. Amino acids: CASSPASGRVAKNIQYF.

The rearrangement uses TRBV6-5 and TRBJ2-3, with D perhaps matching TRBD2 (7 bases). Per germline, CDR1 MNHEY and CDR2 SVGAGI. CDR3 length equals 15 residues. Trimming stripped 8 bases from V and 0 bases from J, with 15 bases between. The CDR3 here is CASGRGVASTDTQYF. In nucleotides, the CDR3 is TGTGCCAGCGGGAGGGGGGTCGCTAGCACAGATACGCAGTATTTT.